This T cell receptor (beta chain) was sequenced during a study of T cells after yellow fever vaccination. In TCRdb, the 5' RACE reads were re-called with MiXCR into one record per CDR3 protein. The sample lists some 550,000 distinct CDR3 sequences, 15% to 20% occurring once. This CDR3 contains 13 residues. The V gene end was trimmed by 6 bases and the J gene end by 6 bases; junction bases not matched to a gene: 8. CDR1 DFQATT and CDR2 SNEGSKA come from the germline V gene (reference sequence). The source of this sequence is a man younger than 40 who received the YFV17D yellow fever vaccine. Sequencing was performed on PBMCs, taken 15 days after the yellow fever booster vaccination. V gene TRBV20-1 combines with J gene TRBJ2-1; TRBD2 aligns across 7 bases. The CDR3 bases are TGCAGTGCGGTAAGAGCGGGACCCAATGAGCAGTTCTTC. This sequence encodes CSAVRAGPNEQFF.